Below, one T cell receptor (beta chain) is given with its context. Method: immunoSEQ multiplex PCR; TCRdb's copy keeps in-frame clones and lacks some. The sample contains some 690,000 clones, roughly 88% of which appear only once. Germline assignment: CDR1 SNHLY and CDR2 FYNNEI. CDR3 length equals 16 residues. Trimming took off 3 bases at V and 8 bases at J, with 19 bases between the two ends. This record comes from a study of shared clonotypes between healthy human individuals. The J gene is TRBJ1-4, the V gene TRBV2, with D possibly TRBD1 on 6 matching bases. Material for sequencing was memory CD8+ T cells from PBMCs. The subset was: CD45RO+ cells pooled with CCR7-negative TemRA cells. This TCR was sampled from a man younger than 35 in good health. Some clones in this sample may be carry-over from other donors' samples. The DNA of the CDR3 is TGTGCCAGCAGTGACTATCCAGGGGATTTGAACGAAAAACTGTTTTTT. It translates to CASSDYPGDLNEKLFF.